This TCR beta chain was identified during a study of blood T cells in healthy people across ages. A word on this clonotype: The antigen is not known.

The CDR3 consists of 15 residues. Per germline, CDR1 SGHRS and CDR2 YFSETQ. V lost 3 bases, J lost 5 bases, and 18 bases lay in between. Points from the study as a whole: Donors of long life had a larger count of naive CD4+ cells and greater diversity than aged donors.

A sample-barcoded 5' primer and a J-beta primer mix were used in a second PCR of about 7 to 12 cycles. TCRdb independently ran MiXCR on the 5' RACE reads; one entry per CDR3 protein. This sample has around 1,500,000 distinct CDR3 sequences, with approximately 30% found just once. The extraction recovered at least 5.5 micrograms of total RNA per sample. The sequenced sample consisted of blood. This receptor was obtained from a woman between 25 and 40 years old in good health. The gene calls are TRBV5-1 and TRBJ2-7; D may be TRBD2 (5 bases). The CDR3 DNA reads TGCGCCAGCAGCTGGAGGCCGGACGCGATGGACGAGCAGTACTTC. Translating it yields CASSWRPDAMDEQYF.